The 4 T cell receptor beta chains presented below share a single source sample, sequenced in a study of cytomegalovirus exposure and HLA in healthy donors. The PCR ran on 60 Vbeta and 13 Jbeta primers. The assay was immunoSEQ multiplex PCR, and TCRdb's table has in-frame clones only and misses some. The table has 100,000 or so clones, under 85% seen once. The specimen sequenced was PBMCs. These receptor sequences come from a man aged 18 to 30 in good health and CMV-seronegative.

J is TRBJ2-7 and V is TRBV4-1, with D hard to call. V was clipped by 0 bases and J by 0 bases, with 15 bases between them. The length of the CDR3 is 17 residues. The V gene's germline CDR1 is MGHRA and CDR2 YSYEKL. The chain's CDR3 is CASSQEEISEISYEQYF. CDR3 DNA sequence: TGCGCCAGCAGCCAAGAAGAGATCTCGGAGATCTCCTACGAGCAGTACTTC.

The rearrangement uses TRBV30 and TRBJ1-2; possible D gene TRBD1, 5 bases. Germline V CDR1 and CDR2: GTSNPN, SVGIG (reference sequence). With 1 base removed from V and 4 bases from J, the gap between germline ends came to 13 bases. The CDR3 has 14 residues. The CDR3: CAWSETVFFYGYTF. The DNA for the CDR3 is TGTGCCTGGAGTGAGACAGTTTTCTTCTATGGCTACACCTTC. The variable domain in full, completed from reference TRBV30 and TRBJ1-2, reads SQTIHQWPATLVQPVGSPLSLECTVEGTSNPNLYWYRQAAGRGLQLLFYSVGIGQISSEVPQNLSASRPQDRQFILSSKKLLLSDSGFYLCAWSETVFFYGYTFGSGTRLTVV.

Only one count was recorded for this clone. V and J are TRBV15 and TRBJ2-3; TRBD2 matches 12 bases. J lost 4 bases, V lost 0 bases, and 5 bases had no gene match. CDR1 LNHNV and CDR2 YYDKDF come from the germline V gene (reference sequence). This CDR3 spans 17 amino acids. The CDR3 spells CATSRDLTSGRADTQYF. The DNA of the CDR3 is TGTGCCACCAGCAGAGATCTGACTAGCGGGAGAGCAGATACGCAGTATTTT.

This clone was observed a handful of times. The chain joins TRBV5-8 to TRBJ1-1; D is ambiguous. The ends were cut back, 7 bases at V and 3 bases at J, with 13 bases in the middle. This CDR3 region has 13 residues. CDR1 is SGHTS and CDR2 is YDEGEE in the germline V gene. This chain's CDR3 is CASFPLEYTEAFF. As DNA, the CDR3 is TGTGCCAGCTTCCCTCTTGAGTACACTGAAGCTTTCTTT.